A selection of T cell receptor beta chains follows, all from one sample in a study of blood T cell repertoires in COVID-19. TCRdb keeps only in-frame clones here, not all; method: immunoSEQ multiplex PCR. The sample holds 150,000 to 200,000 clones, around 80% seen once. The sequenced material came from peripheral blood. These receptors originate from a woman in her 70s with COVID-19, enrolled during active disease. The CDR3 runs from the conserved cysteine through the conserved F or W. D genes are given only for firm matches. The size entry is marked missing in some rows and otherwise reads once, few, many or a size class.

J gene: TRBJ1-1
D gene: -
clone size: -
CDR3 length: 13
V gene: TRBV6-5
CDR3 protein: CASSRELNTEAFF
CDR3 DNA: TGTGCCAGCAGTCGAGAACTGAACACTGAAGCTTTCTTT

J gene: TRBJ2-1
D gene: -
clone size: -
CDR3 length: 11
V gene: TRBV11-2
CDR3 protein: CASSRTIEQFF
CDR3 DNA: TGTGCCAGCAGTCGGACTATCGAGCAGTTCTTC

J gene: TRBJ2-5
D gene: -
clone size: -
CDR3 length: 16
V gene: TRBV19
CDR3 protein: CASSITMQGLQETQYF
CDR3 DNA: TGTGCCAGTAGTATTACCATGCAGGGTCTACAAGAGACCCAGTACTTC

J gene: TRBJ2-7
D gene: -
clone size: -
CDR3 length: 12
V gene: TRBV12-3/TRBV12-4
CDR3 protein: CASSAYPSEQYF
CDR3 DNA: TGTGCCAGCAGTGCCTACCCAAGCGAGCAGTACTTC

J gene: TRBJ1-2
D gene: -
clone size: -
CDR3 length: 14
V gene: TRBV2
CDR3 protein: CASSEAGQSRGYTF
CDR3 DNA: TGTGCCAGCAGTGAAGCAGGACAGTCTCGAGGCTACACCTTC

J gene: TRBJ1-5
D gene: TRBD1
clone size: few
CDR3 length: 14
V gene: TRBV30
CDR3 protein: CAWSTGQGSRPQHF
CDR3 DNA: TGTGCCTGGAGTACGGGACAGGGATCTCGGCCCCAGCATTTT

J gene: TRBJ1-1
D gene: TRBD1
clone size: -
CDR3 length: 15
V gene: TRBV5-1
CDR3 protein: CASSLEPTGDGEAFF
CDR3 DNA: TGCGCCAGCAGCTTGGAACCAACAGGGGATGGTGAAGCTTTCTTT

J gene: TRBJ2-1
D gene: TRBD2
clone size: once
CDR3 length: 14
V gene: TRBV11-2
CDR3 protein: CASGRLAGSDEQFF
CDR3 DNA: TGTGCCAGCGGAAGACTAGCGGGAAGCGATGAGCAGTTCTTC

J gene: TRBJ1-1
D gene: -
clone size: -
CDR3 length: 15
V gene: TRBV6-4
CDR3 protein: CASSVQPGSNTEAFF
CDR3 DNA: TGTGCCAGCAGTGTCCAACCGGGGTCGAACACTGAAGCTTTCTTT

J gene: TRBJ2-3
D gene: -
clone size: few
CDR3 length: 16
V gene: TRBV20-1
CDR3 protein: CSASFQSPSSTDTQYF
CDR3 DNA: TGCAGTGCTAGTTTCCAGTCCCCTTCTAGCACAGATACGCAGTATTTT

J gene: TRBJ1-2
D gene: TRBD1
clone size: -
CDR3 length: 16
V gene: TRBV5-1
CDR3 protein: CASSRETGTGGGGYTF
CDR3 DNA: TGCGCCAGCAGCCGAGAAACCGGGACAGGGGGCGGTGGCTACACCTTC

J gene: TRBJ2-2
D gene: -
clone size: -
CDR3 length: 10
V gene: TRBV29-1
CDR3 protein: CSVDTGELFF
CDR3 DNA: TGCAGCGTCGACACCGGGGAGCTGTTTTTT

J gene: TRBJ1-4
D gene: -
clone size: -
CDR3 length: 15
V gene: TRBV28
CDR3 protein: CASSRREGAGEKLFF
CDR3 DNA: TGTGCCAGCAGTCGTAGGGAGGGCGCGGGTGAAAAACTGTTTTTT

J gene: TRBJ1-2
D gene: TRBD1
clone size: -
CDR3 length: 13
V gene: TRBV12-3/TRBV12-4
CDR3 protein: CASSTDRGIRYTF
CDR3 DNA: TGTGCCAGCAGCACGGACAGGGGAATTCGCTACACCTTC

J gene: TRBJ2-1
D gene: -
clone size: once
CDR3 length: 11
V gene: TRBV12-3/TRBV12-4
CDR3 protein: CASSLSYEQFF
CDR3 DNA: TGTGCCAGCAGTTTGAGTTATGAGCAGTTCTTC

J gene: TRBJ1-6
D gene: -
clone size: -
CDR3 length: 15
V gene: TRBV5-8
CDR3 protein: CASSLETVGNSPLHF
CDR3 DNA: TGTGCCAGCAGCTTGGAGACAGTCGGTAATTCACCCCTCCACTTT

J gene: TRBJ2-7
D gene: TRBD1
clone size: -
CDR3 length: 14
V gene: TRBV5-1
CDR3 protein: CASSPGQSELEQYF
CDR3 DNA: TGCGCCAGCAGCCCGGGACAGTCGGAGCTCGAGCAGTACTTC

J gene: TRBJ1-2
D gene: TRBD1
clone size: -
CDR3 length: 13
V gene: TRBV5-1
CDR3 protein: CASEVQGGDGYTF
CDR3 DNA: TGCGCCAGCGAGGTTCAAGGGGGCGATGGCTACACCTTC

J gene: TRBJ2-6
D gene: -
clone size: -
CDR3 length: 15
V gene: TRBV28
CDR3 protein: CASSLNYPGANVLTF
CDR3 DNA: TGTGCCAGCAGTTTAAACTATCCTGGGGCCAACGTCCTGACTTTC

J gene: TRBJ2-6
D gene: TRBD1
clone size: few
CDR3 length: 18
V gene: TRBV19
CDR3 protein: CASSPEGQGLSGANVLTF
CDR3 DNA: TGTGCCAGTAGTCCCGAGGGACAGGGGTTATCTGGGGCCAACGTCCTGACTTTC

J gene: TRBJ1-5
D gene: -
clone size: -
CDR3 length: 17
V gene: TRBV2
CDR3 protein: CASSEYKGVVGNQPQHF
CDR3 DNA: TGTGCCAGCAGTGAATATAAAGGGGTCGTAGGTAATCAGCCCCAGCATTTT

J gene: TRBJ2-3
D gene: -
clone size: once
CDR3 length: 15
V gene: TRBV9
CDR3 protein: CASSINFGGPDTQYF
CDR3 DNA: TGTGCCAGCAGCATTAATTTCGGAGGTCCAGATACGCAGTATTTT

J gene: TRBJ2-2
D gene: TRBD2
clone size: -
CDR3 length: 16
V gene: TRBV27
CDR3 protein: CASSFTLAGDSGELFF
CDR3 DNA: TGTGCCAGCAGTTTCACCCTAGCGGGAGATTCCGGGGAGCTGTTTTTT

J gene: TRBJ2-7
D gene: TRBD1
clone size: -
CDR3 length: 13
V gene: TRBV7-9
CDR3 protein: CASSLMDRTEQYF
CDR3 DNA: TGTGCCAGCAGCTTGATGGACAGGACCGAGCAGTACTTC

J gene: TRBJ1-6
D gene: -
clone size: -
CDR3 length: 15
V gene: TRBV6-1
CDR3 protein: CASSEPRDNISPLHF
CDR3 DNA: TGTGCCAGCAGTGAACCCCGGGACAATATATCACCCCTCCACTTT

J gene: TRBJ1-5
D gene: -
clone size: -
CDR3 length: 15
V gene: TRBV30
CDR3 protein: CAWSTLVAGNQPQHF
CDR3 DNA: TGTGCCTGGAGTACCCTCGTTGCGGGAAATCAGCCCCAGCATTTT

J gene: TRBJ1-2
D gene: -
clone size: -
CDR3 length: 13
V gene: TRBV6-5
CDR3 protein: CASIKGGFEGYTF
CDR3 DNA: TGTGCCAGCATCAAAGGAGGGTTTGAGGGCTACACCTTC

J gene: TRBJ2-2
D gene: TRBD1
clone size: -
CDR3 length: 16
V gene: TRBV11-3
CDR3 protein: CASSVQGAANTGELFF
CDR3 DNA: TGTGCCAGCAGCGTGCAGGGGGCCGCGAACACCGGGGAGCTGTTTTTT

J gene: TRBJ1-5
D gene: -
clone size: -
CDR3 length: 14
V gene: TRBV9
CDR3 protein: CASSPRGDEQPQHF
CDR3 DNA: TGTGCCAGCAGCCCGCGGGGCGACGAGCAGCCCCAGCATTTT

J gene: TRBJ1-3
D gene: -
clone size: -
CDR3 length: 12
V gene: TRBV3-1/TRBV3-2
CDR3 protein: CASSYQGNTIYF
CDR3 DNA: TGTGCCAGCAGCTACCAGGGAAACACCATATATTTT

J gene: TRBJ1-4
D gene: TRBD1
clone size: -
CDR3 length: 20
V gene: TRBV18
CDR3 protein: CASSPLVGVPGRDSHEKLFF
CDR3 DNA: TGTGCCAGCTCACCTCTCGTAGGAGTACCTGGTAGGGACAGCCATGAAAAACTGTTTTTT

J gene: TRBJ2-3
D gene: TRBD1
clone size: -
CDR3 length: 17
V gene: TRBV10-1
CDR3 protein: CASYFRDRALDSDTQYF
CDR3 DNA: TGCGCCAGCTATTTCCGGGACAGGGCACTTGACTCTGATACGCAGTATTTT

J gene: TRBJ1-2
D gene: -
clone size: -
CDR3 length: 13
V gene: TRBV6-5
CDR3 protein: CASSYSYNYGYTF
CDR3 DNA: TGTGCCAGCAGTTACTCGTATAACTATGGCTACACCTTC

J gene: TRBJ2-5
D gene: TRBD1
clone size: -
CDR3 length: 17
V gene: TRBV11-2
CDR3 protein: CASSLVGGGQGTGTQYF
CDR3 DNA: TGTGCCAGCAGCTTAGTGGGTGGGGGACAGGGCACGGGGACCCAGTACTTC

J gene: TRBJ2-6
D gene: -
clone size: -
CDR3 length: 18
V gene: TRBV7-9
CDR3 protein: CASSLQTGVSSGANVLTF
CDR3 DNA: TGTGCCAGCAGCTTACAGACGGGAGTTAGCTCTGGGGCCAACGTCCTGACTTTC

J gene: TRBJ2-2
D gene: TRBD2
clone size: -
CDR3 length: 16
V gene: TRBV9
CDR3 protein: CASSVEAGGYTGELFF
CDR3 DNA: TGTGCCAGCAGCGTAGAAGCGGGGGGCTACACCGGGGAGCTGTTTTTT

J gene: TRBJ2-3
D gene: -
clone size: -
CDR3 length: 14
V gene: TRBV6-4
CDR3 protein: CASSEQSPPDTQYF
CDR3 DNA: TGTGCCAGCAGTGAACAGAGTCCCCCGGATACGCAGTATTTT

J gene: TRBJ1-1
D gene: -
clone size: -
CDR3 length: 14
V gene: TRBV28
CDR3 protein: CASSSNYRGTEAFF
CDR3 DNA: TGTGCCAGCAGTTCAAACTACCGGGGCACTGAAGCTTTCTTT

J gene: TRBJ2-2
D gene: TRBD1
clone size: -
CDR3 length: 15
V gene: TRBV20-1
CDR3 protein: CSASLPGQLHGELFF
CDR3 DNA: TGCAGTGCTAGTCTTCCGGGACAGTTACACGGGGAGCTGTTTTTT

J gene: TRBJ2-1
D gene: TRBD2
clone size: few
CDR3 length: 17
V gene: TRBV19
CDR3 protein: CASSIGRTSGSIDEQFF
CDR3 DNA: TGTGCCAGTAGTATAGGCCGGACTAGCGGGAGTATCGATGAGCAGTTCTTC

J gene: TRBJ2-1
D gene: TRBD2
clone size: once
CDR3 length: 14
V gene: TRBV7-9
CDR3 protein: CASSVGTMNNEQFF
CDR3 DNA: TGTGCCAGCAGCGTCGGGACTATGAACAATGAGCAGTTCTTC

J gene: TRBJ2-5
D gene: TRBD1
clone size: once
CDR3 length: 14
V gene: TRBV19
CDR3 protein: CASSRTGGVETQYF
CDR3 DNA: TGTGCCAGTAGTAGAACAGGGGGCGTGGAGACCCAGTACTTC

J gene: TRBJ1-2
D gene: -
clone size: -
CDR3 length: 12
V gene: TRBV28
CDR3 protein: CASSLTGSGYTF
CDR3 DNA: TGTGCCAGCAGTCTGACAGGCAGCGGCTACACCTTC

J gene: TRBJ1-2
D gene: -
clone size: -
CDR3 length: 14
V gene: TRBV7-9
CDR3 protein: CASSPQDSLDGYTF
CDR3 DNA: TGTGCCAGCAGCCCACAGGACAGTTTGGATGGCTACACCTTC

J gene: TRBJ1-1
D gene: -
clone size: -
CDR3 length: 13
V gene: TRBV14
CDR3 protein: CASSQGLDTEAFF
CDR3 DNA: TGTGCCAGCAGCCAAGGGCTAGACACTGAAGCTTTCTTT

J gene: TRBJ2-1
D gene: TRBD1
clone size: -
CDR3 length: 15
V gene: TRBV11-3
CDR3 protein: CASSLKGQGYNEQFF
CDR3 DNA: TGTGCCAGCAGCTTAAAGGGACAGGGGTACAATGAGCAGTTCTTC

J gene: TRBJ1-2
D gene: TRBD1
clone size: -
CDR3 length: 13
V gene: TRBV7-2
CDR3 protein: CASSLEGAYGYTF
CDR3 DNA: TGTGCCAGCAGCTTAGAGGGGGCTTATGGCTACACCTTC

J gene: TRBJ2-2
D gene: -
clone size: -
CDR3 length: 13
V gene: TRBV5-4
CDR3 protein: CASKGANTGELFF
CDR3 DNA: TGTGCCAGCAAGGGGGCGAACACCGGGGAGCTGTTTTTT

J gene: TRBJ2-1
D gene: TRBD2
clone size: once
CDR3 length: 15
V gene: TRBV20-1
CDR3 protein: CSASTGLAGLNEQFF
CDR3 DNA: TGCAGTGCTAGTACGGGACTAGCGGGACTAAATGAGCAGTTCTTC

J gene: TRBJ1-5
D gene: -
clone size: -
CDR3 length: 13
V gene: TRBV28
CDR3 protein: CASSELISQPQHF
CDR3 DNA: TGTGCCAGCAGTGAGCTTATCTCCCAGCCCCAGCATTTT

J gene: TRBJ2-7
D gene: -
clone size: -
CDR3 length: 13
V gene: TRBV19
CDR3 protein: CASSTFRFYEQYF
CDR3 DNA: TGTGCCAGTAGTACCTTCAGATTCTACGAGCAGTACTTC

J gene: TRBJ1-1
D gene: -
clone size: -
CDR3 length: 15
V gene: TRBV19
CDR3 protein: CASSLFTGSGTEAFF
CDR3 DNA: TGTGCCAGTAGTCTATTCACAGGTTCGGGCACTGAAGCTTTCTTT

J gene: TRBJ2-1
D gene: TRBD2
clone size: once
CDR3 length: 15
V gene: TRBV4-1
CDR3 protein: CASSQAGTRVYEQFF
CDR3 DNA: TGCGCCAGCAGCCAAGCCGGGACTAGGGTCTATGAGCAGTTCTTC